This TCR beta chain was sequenced for a study of control samples from healthy donors and cancer patients. Germline lookup yields CDR1 MGHRA and CDR2 YSYEKL. The CDR3 totals 15 residues. V was pared by 0 bases and J by 0 bases, with 6 bases between. Libraries were prepared by immunoSEQ multiplex PCR; TCRdb keeps only in-frame clonotypes and omits some of them. The table has some 100,000 clones, 85% to 90% seen once. The gene calls are TRBV4-1 and TRBJ2-1; D unresolved. The sequencing sample was made of blood. This TCR derives from a man in his thirties or forties in good health. CDR3 region: CASSQEESSYNEQFF. As DNA, the CDR3 is TGCGCCAGCAGCCAAGAAGAGAGCTCCTACAATGAGCAGTTCTTC.